These 10 T cell receptor beta chains originate from one sample sequenced in a study of blood T cells in healthy people across ages. Next came a second PCR, run for about 6 to 12 cycles, which used a sample-barcoded 5' primer along with a J-beta primer mix. Each CDR3 protein gets one entry after TCRdb re-called the 5' RACE reads with MiXCR. The table has around 1.1 million distinct CDR3 sequences, 30% to 40% seen once. The sample comprised blood. These receptors originate from a man between 18 and 29 years old in good health.

CDR3 nucleotides: TGTGCCACCAGCAGAGATTCGGGGAAAGATCAGCCCCAGCATTTT. Amino acids: CATSRDSGKDQPQHF. V usage is TRBV15 and J usage is TRBJ1-5; no clear D gene. This CDR3 has 15 amino acids. Deletions cut 0 bases from V and 5 bases from J, with 11 bases between. Germline V lookup: CDR1 LNHNV, CDR2 YYDKDF (reference sequence).

The genes are TRBV7-9 and TRBJ2-1; possibly TRBD2 for D (6 bases). The CDR3 runs to 17 residues. Between the trimmed V and J ends, which lost 4 bases and 7 bases, there was a span of 23 bases. Germline lookup yields CDR1 SEHNR and CDR2 FQNEAQ (reference sequence). CDR3 region: CASSSPTARGYKNEQFF. The CDR3 coding sequence is TGTGCCAGCAGCTCACCTACTGCGCGGGGTTATAAAAATGAGCAGTTCTTC.

This clonotype was seen a few times. V and J are TRBV9 and TRBJ2-1, with TRBD2 as a possible D gene (7 bases). The CDR3 is 17 residues long. Germline CDR1 reads SGDLS; CDR2 reads YYNGEE. Trimming shortened V by 2 bases and J by 0 bases, and 15 bases separated the two germline ends. CDR3 residues: CASSVRGGTNSYNEQFF. For the CDR3, the DNA is TGTGCCAGCAGCGTTAGGGGGGGCACCAACTCCTACAATGAGCAGTTCTTC.

This chain joins TRBV12-3 or TRBV12-4 and TRBJ1-2; 9 bases map to TRBD1. The V and J ends lost 5 bases and 1 base, in that order; junction bases with no gene match: 8. This CDR3 contains 16 residues. CDR3 loop: CASSQPDRGDNYGYTF. The CDR3 nucleotides are TGTGCCAGCAGTCAACCCGACAGGGGGGATAACTATGGCTACACCTTC.

The genes are TRBV20-1 and TRBJ1-5; D is unclear. In germline, CDR1 is DFQATT, CDR2 SNEGSKA (reference sequence). Trimming pared 6 bases from V and 1 base from J, leaving 7 bases between. The CDR3 length is 12 residues. In DNA form, the CDR3 reads TGCAGTGCGTTCATAAGCAATCAGCCCCAGCATTTT. Translated: CSAFISNQPQHF.

This clonotype was observed a handful of times. This chain uses TRBV12-3 or TRBV12-4 with TRBJ1-6; a weak D match, TRBD1 (6 bases). Trimming cost V 4 bases and J 8 bases, with 12 bases left between them. CDR3 length: 14 residues. CDR3 nucleotides: TGTGCCAGCAGTTCGGACAGCGGATATTCACCCCTCCACTTT. It encodes CASSSDSGYSPLHF.

The rearrangement links TRBV19 to TRBJ1-1, with 7 nucleotides matching TRBD1. J was trimmed by 8 bases and V by 7 bases; bases with no gene match: 10. The CDR3 consists of 13 residues. Per germline, CDR1 LNHDA and CDR2 SQIVND (reference sequence). CDR3 coding DNA: TGTGCCAGTATGATCCGTACAGGGGCGGAAGCTTTCTTT. This translates into CASMIRTGAEAFF.

This clonotype was seen a handful of times. This may arise from a read error, as a much more abundant clone is one base away. The rearrangement joins TRBV10-3 to TRBJ2-5; the match to TRBD2 covers 11 bases. The CDR3 consists of 16 residues. Looked up from germline, CDR1 is ENHRY and CDR2 is SYGVKD. The V and J ends lost 10 bases and 11 bases, in that order; junction bases with no gene match: 21. DNA of the CDR3: TGTGCCACCAGACTCGGGACTAGCGGTTTGCCGAATGAGCAGTACTTC. Its protein is CATRLGTSGLPNEQYF.

The CDR3: CASSFQGTQTYEQYF. The CDR3 nucleotides are TGCGCCAGCAGCTTCCAGGGAACCCAGACCTACGAGCAGTACTTC. The V and J genes are TRBV5-1 and TRBJ2-7, with D perhaps TRBD1 (5 bases). With 2 bases removed from V and 2 bases from J, the gap between germline ends came to 14 bases. The CDR3 contains 15 residues. In germline, CDR1 is SGHRS, CDR2 YFSETQ.

The chain has TRBV11-3 and TRBJ2-1, with D possibly being TRBD1 or TRBD2 (5 bases each). The V gene's germline CDR1 is SGHNT and CDR2 YENEEA. V was pared by 5 bases and J by 10 bases, with 18 bases between. This CDR3 has 14 amino acids. The chain's CDR3 is CASSRKFRDHEQFF. The CDR3, as DNA: TGTGCCAGCAGCCGAAAATTCAGGGACCACGAGCAGTTCTTC.